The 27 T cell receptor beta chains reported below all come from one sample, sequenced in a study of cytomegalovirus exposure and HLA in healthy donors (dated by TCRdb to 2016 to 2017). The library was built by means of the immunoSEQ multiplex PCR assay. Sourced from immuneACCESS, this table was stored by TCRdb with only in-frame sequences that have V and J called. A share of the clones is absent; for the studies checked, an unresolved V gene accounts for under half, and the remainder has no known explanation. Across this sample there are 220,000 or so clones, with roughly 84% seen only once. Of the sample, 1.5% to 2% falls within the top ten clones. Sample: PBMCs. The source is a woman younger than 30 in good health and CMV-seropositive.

This chain's CDR3 is CASSSQGAIGELFF. CDR3 coding DNA: TGTGCCAGCAGCTCTCAGGGGGCAATCGGGGAGCTGTTTTTT. The J gene is TRBJ2-2, the V gene TRBV7-9; 8 positions match TRBD1. Germline CDR1 SEHNR, CDR2 FQNEAQ (reference sequence). The V gene end was trimmed by 4 bases and the J gene end by 7 bases; junction bases not matched to a gene: 5. The CDR3 sequence is 14 residues long.

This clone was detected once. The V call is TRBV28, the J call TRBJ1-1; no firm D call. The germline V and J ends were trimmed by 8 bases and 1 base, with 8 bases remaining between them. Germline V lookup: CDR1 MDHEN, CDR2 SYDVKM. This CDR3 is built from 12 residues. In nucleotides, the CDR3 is TGTGCCAGCGGTGGGAGGAACACTGAAGCTTTCTTT. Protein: CASGGRNTEAFF.

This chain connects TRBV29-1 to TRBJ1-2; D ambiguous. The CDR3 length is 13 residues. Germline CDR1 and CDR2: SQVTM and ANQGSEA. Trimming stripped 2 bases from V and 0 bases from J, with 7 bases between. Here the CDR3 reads CSVENNANYGYTF. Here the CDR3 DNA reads TGCAGCGTTGAAAACAACGCTAACTATGGCTACACCTTC.

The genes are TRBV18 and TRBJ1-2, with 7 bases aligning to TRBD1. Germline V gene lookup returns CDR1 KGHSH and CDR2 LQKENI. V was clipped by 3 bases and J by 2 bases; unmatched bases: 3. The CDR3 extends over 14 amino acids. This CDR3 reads CASSPGQSNYGYTF. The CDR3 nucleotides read TGTGCCAGCTCACCGGGACAGTCGAACTATGGCTACACCTTC.

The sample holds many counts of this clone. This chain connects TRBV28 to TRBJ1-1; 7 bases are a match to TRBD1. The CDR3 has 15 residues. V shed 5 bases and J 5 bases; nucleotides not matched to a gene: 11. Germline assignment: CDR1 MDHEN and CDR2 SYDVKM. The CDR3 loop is CASSPLRQGKTEAFF. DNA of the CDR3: TGTGCCAGCAGTCCCCTCCGACAGGGAAAGACTGAAGCTTTCTTT.

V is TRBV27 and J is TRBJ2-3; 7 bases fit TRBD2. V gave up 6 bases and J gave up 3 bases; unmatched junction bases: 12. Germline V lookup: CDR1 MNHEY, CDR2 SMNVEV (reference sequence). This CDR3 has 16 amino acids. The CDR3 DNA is TGTGCCAGCAGGCGTCAAGCGGGAAGTGGAACAGATACGCAGTATTTT. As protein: CASRRQAGSGTDTQYF.

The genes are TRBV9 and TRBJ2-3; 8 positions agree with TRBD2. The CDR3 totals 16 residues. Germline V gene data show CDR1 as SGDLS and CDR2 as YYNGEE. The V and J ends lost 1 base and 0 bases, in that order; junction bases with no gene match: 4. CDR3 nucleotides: TGTGCCAGCAGCGTACGGGAGGGGGGGAGCACAGATACGCAGTATTTT. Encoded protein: CASSVREGGSTDTQYF.

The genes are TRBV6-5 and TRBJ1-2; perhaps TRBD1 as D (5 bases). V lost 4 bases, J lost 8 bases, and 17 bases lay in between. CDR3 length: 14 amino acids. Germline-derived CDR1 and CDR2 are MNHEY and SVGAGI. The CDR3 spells CASSWKGVFGGYTF. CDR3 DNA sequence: TGTGCCAGCAGTTGGAAAGGGGTTTTTGGCGGCTACACCTTC.

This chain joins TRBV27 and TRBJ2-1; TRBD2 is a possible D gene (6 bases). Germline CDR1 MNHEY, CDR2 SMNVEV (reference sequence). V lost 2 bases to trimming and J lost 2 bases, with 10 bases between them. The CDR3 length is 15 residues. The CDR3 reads CASSLGPGAYNEQFF. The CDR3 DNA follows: TGTGCCAGCAGTTTAGGCCCGGGAGCCTACAATGAGCAGTTCTTC.

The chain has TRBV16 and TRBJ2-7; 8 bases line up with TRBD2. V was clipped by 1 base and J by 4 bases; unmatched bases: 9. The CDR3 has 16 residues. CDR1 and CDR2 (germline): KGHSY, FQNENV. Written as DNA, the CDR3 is TGTGCCAGCAGCCAATGGGGTGTAGCGGGGCAGTACGAGCAGTACTTC. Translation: CASSQWGVAGQYEQYF.

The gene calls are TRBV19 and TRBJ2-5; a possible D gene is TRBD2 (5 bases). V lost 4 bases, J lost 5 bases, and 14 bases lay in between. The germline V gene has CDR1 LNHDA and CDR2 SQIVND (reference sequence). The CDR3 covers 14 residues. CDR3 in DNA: TGTGCCAGTAGTAGAGGGTGGGAAATGGAGACCCAGTACTTC. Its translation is CASSRGWEMETQYF.

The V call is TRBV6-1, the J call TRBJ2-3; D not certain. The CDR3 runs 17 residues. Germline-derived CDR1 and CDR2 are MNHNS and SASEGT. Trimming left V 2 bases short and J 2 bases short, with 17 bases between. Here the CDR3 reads CASSEFRRGFHTDTQYF. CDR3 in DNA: TGTGCCAGCAGTGAATTTAGGAGAGGATTTCACACAGATACGCAGTATTTT.

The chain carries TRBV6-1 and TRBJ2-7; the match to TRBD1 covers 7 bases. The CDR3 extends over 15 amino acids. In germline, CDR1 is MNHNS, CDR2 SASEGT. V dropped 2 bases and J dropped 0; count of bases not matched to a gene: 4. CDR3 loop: CASSETWDSSYEQYF. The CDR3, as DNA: TGTGCCAGCAGTGAAACATGGGACAGCTCCTACGAGCAGTACTTC.

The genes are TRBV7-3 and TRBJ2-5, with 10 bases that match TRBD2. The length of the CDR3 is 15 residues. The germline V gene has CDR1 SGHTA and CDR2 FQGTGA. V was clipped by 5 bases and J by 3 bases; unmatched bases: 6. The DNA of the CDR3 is TGTGCCAGCAGCCGCACTAGCGGGACGGAAGAGACCCAGTACTTC. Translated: CASSRTSGTEETQYF.

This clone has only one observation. CDR3 in DNA: TGTGCCAGCAGCCAAGATGCGGGACAGGGAGGCCAGCCCCAGCATTTT. Translated, it gives CASSQDAGQGGQPQHF. The gene calls are TRBV4-2 and TRBJ1-5; 9 positions agree with TRBD1. This CDR3 is 16 amino acids long. V gave up 0 bases and J gave up 7 bases; unmatched junction bases: 7. Germline loops: CDR1 LGHNA, CDR2 YNFKEQ.

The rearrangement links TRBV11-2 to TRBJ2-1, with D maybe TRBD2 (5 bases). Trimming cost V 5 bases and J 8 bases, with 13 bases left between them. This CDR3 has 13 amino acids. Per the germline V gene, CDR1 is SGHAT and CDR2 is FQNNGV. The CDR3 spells CASSPRGKHEQFF. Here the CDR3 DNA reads TGTGCCAGCAGCCCCCGGGGTAAGCATGAGCAGTTCTTC. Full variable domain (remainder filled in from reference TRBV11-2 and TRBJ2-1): EAGVAQSPRYKIIEKRQSVAFWCNPISGHATLYWYQQILGQGPKLLIQFQNNGVVDDSQLPKDRFSAERLKGVDSTLKIQPAKLEDSAVYLCASSPRGKHEQFFGPGTRLTVL.

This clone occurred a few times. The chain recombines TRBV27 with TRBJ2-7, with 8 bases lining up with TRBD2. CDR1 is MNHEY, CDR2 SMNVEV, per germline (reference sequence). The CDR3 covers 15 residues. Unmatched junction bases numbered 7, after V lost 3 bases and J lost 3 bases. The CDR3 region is CASSLELAAHYEQYF. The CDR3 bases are TGTGCCAGCAGTTTGGAACTAGCGGCCCACTACGAGCAGTACTTC.

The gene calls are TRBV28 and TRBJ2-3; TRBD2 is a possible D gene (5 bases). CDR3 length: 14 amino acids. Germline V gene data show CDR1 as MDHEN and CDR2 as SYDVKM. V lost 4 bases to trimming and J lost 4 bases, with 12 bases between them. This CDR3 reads CASSSFGLPDTQYF. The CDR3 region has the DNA TGTGCCAGCAGTTCATTCGGACTTCCAGATACGCAGTATTTT.

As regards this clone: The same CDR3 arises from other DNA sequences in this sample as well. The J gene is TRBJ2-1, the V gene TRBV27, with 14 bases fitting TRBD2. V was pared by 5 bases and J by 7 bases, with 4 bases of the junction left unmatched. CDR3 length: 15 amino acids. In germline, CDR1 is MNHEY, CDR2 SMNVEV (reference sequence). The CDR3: CASSLGTSGGNEQFF. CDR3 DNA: TGTGCCAGCAGTCTCGGGACTAGCGGGGGTAATGAGCAGTTCTTC.

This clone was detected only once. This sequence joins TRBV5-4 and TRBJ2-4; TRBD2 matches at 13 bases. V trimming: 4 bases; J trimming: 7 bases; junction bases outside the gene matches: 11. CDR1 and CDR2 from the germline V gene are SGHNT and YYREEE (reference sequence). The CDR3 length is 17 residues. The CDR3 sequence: CASSPGTSGIDSNIQYF. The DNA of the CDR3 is TGTGCCAGCAGCCCCGGGACTAGCGGGATCGATTCGAACATTCAGTACTTC. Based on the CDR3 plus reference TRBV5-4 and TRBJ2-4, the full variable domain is ETGVTQSPTHLIKTRGQQVTLRCSSQSGHNTVSWYQQALGQGPQFIFQYYREEENGRGNFPPRFSGLQFPNYSSELNVNALELDDSALYLCASSPGTSGIDSNIQYFGAGTRLSVL.

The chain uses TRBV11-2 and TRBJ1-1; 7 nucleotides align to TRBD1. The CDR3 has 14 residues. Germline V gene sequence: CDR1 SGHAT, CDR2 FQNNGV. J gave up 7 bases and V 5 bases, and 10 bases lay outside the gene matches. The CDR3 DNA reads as TGTGCCAGCAGCCCCGGACAGGTTTGGGGTGAAGCTTTCTTT. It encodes CASSPGQVWGEAFF.

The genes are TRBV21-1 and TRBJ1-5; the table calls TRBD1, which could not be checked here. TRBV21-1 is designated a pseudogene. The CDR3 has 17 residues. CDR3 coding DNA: TGTGCCAGCAGCAGATTAACCTGGCCGCAGGTCTGGCAGCCCCAGCATTTT. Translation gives CASSRLTWPQVWQPQHF.

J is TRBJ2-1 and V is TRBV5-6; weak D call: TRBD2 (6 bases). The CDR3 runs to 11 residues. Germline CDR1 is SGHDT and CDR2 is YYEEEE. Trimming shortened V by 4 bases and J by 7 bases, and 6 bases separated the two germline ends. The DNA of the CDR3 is TGTGCCAGCAGCGCGGGGAATGAGCAGTTCTTC. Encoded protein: CASSAGNEQFF.

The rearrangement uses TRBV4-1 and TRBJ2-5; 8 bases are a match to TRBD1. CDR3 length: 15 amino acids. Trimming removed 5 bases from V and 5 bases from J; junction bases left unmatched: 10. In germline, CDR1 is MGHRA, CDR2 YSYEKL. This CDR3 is CASSGGAGGGETQYF. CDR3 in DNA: TGCGCCAGCAGCGGAGGTGCAGGGGGCGGGGAGACCCAGTACTTC.

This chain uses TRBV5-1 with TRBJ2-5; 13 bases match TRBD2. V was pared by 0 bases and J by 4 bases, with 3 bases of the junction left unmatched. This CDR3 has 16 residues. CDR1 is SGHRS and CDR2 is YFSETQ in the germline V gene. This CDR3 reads CASSLGTSGSVETQYF. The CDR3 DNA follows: TGCGCCAGCAGCTTGGGGACTAGCGGGAGTGTAGAGACCCAGTACTTC.

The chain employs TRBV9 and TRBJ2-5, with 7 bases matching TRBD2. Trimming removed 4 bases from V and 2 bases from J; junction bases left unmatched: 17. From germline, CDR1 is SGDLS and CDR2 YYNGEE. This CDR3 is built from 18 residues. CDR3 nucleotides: TGTGCCAGCAGCCCAACCCGGGACTACGACTCTTTACAAGAGACCCAGTACTTC. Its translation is CASSPTRDYDSLQETQYF. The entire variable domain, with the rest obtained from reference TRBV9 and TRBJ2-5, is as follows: DSGVTQTPKHLITATGQRVTLRCSPRSGDLSVYWYQQSLDQGLQFLIQYYNGEERAKGNILERFSAQQFPDLHSELNLSSLELGDSALYFCASSPTRDYDSLQETQYFGPGTRLLVL.

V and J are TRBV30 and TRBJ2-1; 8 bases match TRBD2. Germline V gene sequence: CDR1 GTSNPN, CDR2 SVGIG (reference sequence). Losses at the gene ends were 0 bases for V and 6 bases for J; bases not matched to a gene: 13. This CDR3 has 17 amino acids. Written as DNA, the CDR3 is TGTGCCTGGAGTGTACAATTTCCGGGACTAGTGAGCAATGAGCAGTTCTTC. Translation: CAWSVQFPGLVSNEQFF.